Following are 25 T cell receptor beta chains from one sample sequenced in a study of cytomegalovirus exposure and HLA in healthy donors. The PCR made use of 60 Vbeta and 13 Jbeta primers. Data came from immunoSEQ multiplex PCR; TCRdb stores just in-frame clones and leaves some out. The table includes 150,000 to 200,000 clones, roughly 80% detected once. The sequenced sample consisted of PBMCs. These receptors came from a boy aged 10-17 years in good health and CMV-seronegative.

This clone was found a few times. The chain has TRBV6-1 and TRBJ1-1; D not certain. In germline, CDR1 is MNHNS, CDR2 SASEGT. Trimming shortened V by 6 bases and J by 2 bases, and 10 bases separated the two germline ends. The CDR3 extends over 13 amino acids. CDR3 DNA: TGTGCCAGCAGAAACCCAGTCAACACTGAAGCTTTCTTT. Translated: CASRNPVNTEAFF.

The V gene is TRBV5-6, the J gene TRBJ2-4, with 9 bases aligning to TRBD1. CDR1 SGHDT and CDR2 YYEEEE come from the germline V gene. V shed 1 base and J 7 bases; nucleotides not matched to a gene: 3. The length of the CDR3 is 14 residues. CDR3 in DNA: TGTGCCAGCAGCTTGACCGGGACAGGGAACATTCAGTACTTC. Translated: CASSLTGTGNIQYF.

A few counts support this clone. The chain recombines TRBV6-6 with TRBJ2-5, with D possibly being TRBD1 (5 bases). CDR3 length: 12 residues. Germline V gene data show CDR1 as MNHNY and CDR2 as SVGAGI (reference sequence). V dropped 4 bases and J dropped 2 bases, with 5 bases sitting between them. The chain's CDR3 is CASSSGQETQYF. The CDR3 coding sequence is TGTGCCAGCAGTTCAGGGCAAGAGACCCAGTACTTC.

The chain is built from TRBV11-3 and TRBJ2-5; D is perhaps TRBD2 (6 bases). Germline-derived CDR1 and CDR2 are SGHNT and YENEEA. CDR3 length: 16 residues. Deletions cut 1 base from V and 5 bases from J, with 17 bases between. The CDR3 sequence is CASSLGGTPGRETQYF. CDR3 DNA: TGTGCCAGCAGCTTAGGCGGGACTCCGGGGAGGGAGACCCAGTACTTC.

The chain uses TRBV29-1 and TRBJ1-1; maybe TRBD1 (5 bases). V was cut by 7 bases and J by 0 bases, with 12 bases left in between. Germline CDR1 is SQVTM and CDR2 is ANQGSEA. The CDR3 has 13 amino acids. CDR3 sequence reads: CSANGGMNTEAFF. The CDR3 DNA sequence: TGCAGCGCCAACGGGGGTATGAACACTGAAGCTTTCTTT.

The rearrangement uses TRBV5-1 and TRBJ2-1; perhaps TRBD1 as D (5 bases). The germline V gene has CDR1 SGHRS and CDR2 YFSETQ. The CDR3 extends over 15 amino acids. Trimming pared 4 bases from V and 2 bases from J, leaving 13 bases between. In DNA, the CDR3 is TGCGCCAGCAGCCCCATGCAGGGCCCCTACAATGAGCAGTTCTTC. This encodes CASSPMQGPYNEQFF.

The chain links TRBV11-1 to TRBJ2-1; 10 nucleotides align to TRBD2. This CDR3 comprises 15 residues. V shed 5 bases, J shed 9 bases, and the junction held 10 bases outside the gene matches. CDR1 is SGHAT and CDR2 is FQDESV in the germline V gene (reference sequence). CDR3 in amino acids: CASSPSGGVVGEQFF. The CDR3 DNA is TGTGCCAGCAGCCCCAGCGGGGGGGTTGTTGGTGAGCAGTTCTTC.

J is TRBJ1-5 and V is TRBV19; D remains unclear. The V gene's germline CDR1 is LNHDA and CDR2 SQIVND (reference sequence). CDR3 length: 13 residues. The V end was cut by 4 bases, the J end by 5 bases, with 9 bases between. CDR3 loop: CASSTLADQPQHF. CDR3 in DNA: TGTGCCAGTAGTACTCTGGCAGATCAGCCCCAGCATTTT.

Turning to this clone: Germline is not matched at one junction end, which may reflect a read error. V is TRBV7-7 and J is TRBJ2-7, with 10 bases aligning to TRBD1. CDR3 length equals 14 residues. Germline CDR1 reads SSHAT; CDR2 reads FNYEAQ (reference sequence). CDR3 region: CASSIGTGAGEQYF. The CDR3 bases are TGTGCTAGCAGCATAGGGACAGGGGCGGGCGAGCAGTACTTC.

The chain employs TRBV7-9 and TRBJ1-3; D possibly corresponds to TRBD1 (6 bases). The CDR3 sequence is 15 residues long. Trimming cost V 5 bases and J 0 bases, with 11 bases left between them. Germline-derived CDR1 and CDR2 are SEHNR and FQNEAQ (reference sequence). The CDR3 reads CASSRGQFSGNTIYF. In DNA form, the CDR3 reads TGTGCCAGCAGCCGAGGACAGTTCTCTGGAAACACCATATATTTT.

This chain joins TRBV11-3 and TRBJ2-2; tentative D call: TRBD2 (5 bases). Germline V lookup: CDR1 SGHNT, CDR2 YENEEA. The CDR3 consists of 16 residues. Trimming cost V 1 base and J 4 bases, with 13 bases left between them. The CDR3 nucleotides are TGTGCCAGCAGCTTAGTAGCGCCCGAGGGCACCGGGGAGCTGTTTTTT. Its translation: CASSLVAPEGTGELFF.

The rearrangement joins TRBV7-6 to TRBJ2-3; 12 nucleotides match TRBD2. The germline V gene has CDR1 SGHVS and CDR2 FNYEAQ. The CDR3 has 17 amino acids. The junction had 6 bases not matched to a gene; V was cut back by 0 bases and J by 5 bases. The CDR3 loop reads CASSLALAGGPIDTQYF. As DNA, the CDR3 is TGTGCCAGCAGCTTAGCCCTAGCGGGAGGGCCTATAGATACGCAGTATTTT.

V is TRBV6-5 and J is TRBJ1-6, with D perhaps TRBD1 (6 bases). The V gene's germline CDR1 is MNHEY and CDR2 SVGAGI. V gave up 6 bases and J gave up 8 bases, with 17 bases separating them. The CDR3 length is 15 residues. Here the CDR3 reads CASRTTQGLDSPLHF. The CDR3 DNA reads TGTGCCAGCAGAACTACACAGGGTTTAGATTCACCCCTCCACTTT.

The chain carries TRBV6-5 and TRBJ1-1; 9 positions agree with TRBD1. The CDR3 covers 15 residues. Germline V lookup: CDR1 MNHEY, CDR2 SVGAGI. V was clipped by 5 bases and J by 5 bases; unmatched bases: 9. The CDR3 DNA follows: TGTGCCAGCAGTCGTATGGGACAGGGAGGGACTGAAGCTTTCTTT. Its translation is CASSRMGQGGTEAFF.

Here the CDR3 reads CATSRDLATGYEQYF. In nucleotides, the CDR3 is TGTGCCACCAGCAGAGATTTAGCAACAGGCTACGAGCAGTACTTC. V usage is TRBV15 and J usage is TRBJ2-7, with a tentative D call TRBD1 (5 bases). Germline CDR1 LNHNV, CDR2 YYDKDF (reference sequence). Trimming took 0 bases from V and 3 from J, leaving 12 bases between them. The CDR3 sequence is 15 residues long.

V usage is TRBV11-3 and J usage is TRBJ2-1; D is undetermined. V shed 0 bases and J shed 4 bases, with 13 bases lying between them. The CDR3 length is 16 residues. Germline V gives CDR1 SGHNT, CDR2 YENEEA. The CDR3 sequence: CASSLDWASTYNEQFF. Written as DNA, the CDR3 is TGTGCCAGCAGCTTAGATTGGGCCTCAACTTACAATGAGCAGTTCTTC.

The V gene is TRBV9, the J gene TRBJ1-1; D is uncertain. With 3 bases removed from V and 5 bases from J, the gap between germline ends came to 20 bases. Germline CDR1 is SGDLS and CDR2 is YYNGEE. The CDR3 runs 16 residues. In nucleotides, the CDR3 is TGTGCCAGCAGCGGATTCAAAGGGAGTCAAGGAACTGAAGCTTTCTTT. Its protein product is CASSGFKGSQGTEAFF.

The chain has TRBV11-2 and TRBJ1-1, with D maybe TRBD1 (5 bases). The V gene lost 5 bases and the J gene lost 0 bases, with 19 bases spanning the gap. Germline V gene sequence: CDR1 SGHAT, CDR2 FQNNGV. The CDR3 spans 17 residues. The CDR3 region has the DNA TGTGCCAGCAGCCAGCTCGTAATCAGGGCGATGAACACTGAAGCTTTCTTT. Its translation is CASSQLVIRAMNTEAFF.

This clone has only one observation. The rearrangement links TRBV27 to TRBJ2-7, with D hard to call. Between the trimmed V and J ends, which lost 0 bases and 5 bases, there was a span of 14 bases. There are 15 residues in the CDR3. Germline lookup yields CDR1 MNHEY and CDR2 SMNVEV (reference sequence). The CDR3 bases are TGTGCCAGCAGTTTATCGGCCTCCGGGTTGCACGAGCAGTACTTC. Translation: CASSLSASGLHEQYF.

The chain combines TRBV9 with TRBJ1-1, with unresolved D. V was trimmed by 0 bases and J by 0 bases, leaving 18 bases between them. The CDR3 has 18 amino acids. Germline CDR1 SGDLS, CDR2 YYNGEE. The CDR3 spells CASSVDPVGDLLNTEAFF. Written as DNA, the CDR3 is TGTGCCAGCAGCGTAGATCCGGTCGGGGATCTCCTGAACACTGAAGCTTTCTTT.

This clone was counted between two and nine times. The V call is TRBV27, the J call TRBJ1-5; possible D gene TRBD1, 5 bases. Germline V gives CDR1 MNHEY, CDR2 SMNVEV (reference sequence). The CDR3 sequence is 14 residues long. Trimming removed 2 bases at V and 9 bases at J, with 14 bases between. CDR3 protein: CASSLSGGIMPQHF. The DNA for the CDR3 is TGTGCCAGCAGTTTAAGCGGGGGAATTATGCCCCAGCATTTT.

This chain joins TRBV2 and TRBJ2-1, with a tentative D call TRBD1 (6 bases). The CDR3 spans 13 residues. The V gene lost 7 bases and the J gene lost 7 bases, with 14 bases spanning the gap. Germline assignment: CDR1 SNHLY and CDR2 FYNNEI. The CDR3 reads CASKGVDSNEQFF. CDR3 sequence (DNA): TGTGCCAGCAAGGGGGTAGATTCAAATGAGCAGTTCTTC.

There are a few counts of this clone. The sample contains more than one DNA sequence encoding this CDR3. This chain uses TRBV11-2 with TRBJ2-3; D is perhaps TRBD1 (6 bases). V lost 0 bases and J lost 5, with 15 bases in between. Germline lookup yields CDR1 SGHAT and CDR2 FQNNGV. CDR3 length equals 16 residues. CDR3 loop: CASSLDGARGIDTQYF. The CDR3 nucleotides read TGTGCCAGCAGCTTAGATGGGGCCAGGGGTATAGATACGCAGTATTTT.

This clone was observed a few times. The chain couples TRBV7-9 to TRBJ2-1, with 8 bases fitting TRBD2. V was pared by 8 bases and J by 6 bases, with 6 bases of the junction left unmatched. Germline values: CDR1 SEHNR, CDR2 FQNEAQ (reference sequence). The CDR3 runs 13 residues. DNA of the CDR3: TGTGCCAGCCAACTAGCGGTGGCCAATGAGCAGTTCTTC. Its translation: CASQLAVANEQFF.

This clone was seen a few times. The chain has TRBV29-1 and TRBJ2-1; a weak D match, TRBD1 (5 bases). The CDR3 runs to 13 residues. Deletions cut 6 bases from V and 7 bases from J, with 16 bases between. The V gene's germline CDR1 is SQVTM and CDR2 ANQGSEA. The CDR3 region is CSVLREWGNEQFF. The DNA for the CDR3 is TGCAGCGTCCTCAGGGAATGGGGTAATGAGCAGTTCTTC.